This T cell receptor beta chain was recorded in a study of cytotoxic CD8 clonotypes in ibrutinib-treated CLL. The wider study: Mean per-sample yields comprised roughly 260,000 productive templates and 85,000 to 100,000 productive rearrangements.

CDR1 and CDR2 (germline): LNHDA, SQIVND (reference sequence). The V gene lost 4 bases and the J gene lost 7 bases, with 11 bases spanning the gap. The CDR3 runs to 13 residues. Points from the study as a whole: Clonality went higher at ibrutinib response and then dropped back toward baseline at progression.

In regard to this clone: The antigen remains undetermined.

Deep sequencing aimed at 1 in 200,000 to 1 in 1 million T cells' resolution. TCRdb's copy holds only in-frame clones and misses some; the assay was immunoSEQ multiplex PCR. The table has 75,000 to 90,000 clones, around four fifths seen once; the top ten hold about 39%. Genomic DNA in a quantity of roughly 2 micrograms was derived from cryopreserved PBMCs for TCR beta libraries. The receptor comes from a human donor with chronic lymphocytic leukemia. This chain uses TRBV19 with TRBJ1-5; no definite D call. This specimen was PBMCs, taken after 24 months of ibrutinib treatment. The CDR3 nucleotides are TGTGCCAGTAGTACCCGGGTCGGGCAGCCCCAGCATTTT. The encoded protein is CASSTRVGQPQHF.